This T cell receptor beta chain was documented in a study of naive CD8 T cells in extremely preterm neonates (dated by TCRdb to 2017 to 2019). Regarding the study in general: The adult participants' age range is given as 25-50 years in the abstract but as 20-50 years in the methods. The study compared the TCRbeta CDR3 repertoires of sorted naive CD8+ T cells among four age groups: extremely preterm neonates, term neonates, young children and adults.

TCRbeta CDR3 regions were amplified from genomic DNA by a two-step, bias-controlled multiplex PCR. The multiplex PCR included primers specific for each TRBV and TRBJ gene segment. The immunoSEQ Assay was used to generate the TCRbeta repertoire data. In the paper's pipeline: To merge closely related sequences, reads went through filtering and clustering using a relative-frequency ratio and a modified nearest-neighbor algorithm. IMGT annotation was followed for the assignment of V, D and J genes to CDR3 sequences. Template counts were quantified against synthetic TCR CDR3 analog sequences and normalized for PCR amplification bias. Analyses were restricted to unique productive sequences, meaning in-frame CDR3 sequences without stop codons. The immunoSEQ Analyzer software was used to calculate clonality, defined as 1 minus Pielou's evenness, and iChao1 richness. Statistical testing was performed in JMP, using Student's t-test or a non-parametric test depending on Shapiro-Wilk normality results. In TCRdb, the immuneACCESS table is reduced to in-frame sequences with V and J assigned. These tables do not hold every clone; where another copy was compared, an unresolved V gene accounts for under half, and the others remain unexplained. That table is the source of V, J and clone size, and D and trimming were worked out from the DNA. The sample has a few thousand clones on record, approximately 97% of them singletons. About 0.36% of the sample is taken by the ten largest.

The full study reports these points: Compared with the older groups, preterm CDR3s were shorter and closer to germline, carrying fewer N additions and showing less junctional trimming. Preterm neonates had significantly lower iChao1 richness than all other age groups (p < 0.05) and an even clone distribution, indicating a less rich repertoire. Prospective longitudinal studies of preterm and term neonates were called for by the authors so that T cell development could be tracked within individuals. Among the limitations the authors pointed out were a small sample size and productive template counts that varied across preterm samples. Preterm neonates shared more CDR3 nucleotide sequences (around 2.5%) than term neonates (roughly 0.4%), young children (roughly 0.03%) and adults (about 0.01%).

About this clone itself: Its antigen is still unknown. Nothing much larger sits one base from this clone, and base qualities are not available.

V loses 5 bases at its end and J loses 0 bases; junction bases beyond the gene matches: 6. The germline V gene specifies SGHAT as CDR1 and FQNNGV as CDR2. The CDR3 has 16 amino acids, counting the end cysteine and phenylalanine. The kept DNA is CDR3 alone, 48 bases in frame from the first base. Peripheral blood was donated by five healthy children aged about 16-56 months undergoing elective routine surgery and by five healthy nonsmoking adults. A FACSAria III cell sorter was used to sort live, Annexin V-negative naive CD8+ T cells (CD3+CD8+CD45RA+CCR7+). Each sample yielded between roughly 19,000 and 110,000 sorted naive CD8+ T cells. Mononuclear cells were isolated from diluted blood by Ficoll-Paque density gradient centrifugation. Before sorting, mononuclear cells were cryopreserved in about 10% DMSO plus 90% FBS and kept long term at -150 degrees C. After thawing, the cells were stained with Annexin V and with antibodies against CD3, CD8, CCR7 and CD45RA. The DNeasy Blood and Tissue Kit was used to extract genomic DNA from sorted cell pellets that had been snap-frozen.

The clonotype comes from a human donor in good health. Sequencing was performed on naive CD8+ T cells from blood. Rearrangement joined TRBV11-2 to TRBJ1-3; a stretch of 8 junction bases matches TRBD1. At the DNA level, the sequence is TGTGCCAGCAGCCTCACAGGGGGGTACTCTGGAAACACCATATATTTT. Translated, it gives CASSLTGGYSGNTIYF.